A selection of T cell receptor beta chains follows, all from one sample in a study of CD8+CD57+ T cells in acquired aplastic anemia. TCRdb passed the reads through MiXCR, listing each CDR3 protein once. The data hold fewer than 70,000 distinct CDR3 sequences, with 45% to 60% observed a single time. The sequencing input was sorted CD4+, CD8+, or CD8+CD57+ T cells (not recorded which) from PBMCs. The receptors were gathered from a human donor in good health, serving as a control. CDR3s include the opening cysteine and the closing phenylalanine or tryptophan. D genes are given only for firm matches. Size is omitted from some rows. Given values are once, few, many or a class for expanded clones.

TRBJ2-1	TRBV11-2	NA	TRBD2	TGTGCCAGCAGCCGCCCGGCGGGGGGTTACAATGAGCAGTTCTTC	CASSRPAGGYNEQFF
TRBJ1-2	TRBV7-9	medium-sized	TRBD1	TGTGCCAGCAGCTTATCAGGGGGTGGCTACACCTTC	CASSLSGGGYTF
TRBJ1-3	TRBV29-1	NA	NA	TGCAGCGTCATGACAGGCTCTGGAAACACCATATATTTT	CSVMTGSGNTIYF
TRBJ2-5	TRBV20-1	NA	NA	TGCAGTGCTAGAGTCTGGGGGGCGGAAGAGACCCAGTACTTC	CSARVWGAEETQYF
TRBJ1-6	TRBV12-3/TRBV12-4	NA	NA	TGTGCCAGCACCTATAATTCACCCCTCCACTTT	CASTYNSPLHF
TRBJ2-2	TRBV7-2	NA	TRBD2	TGTGCCAGCAGCTTAGGGATGGGAGGGCCCGGGGAGCTGTTTTTT	CASSLGMGGPGELFF
TRBJ1-4	TRBV2	NA	NA	TGTGCCAGCAAAGGGCAGCCCAATGAAAAACTGTTTTTT	CASKGQPNEKLFF
TRBJ1-2	TRBV14	many	TRBD1	TGTGCCAGCAGCCAAGATATTGGGACAGGGGTCTATGGCTACACCTTC	CASSQDIGTGVYGYTF
TRBJ2-3	TRBV10-2	once	TRBD2	TGCGCCAGCAGGGGTAGCGGGAGGGTTGGCACAGATACGCAGTATTTT	CASRGSGRVGTDTQYF
TRBJ2-2	TRBV10-3	NA	NA	TGTGCCATCAGTGAGTTGGCCGGGGAGCTGTTTTTT	CAISELAGELFF
TRBJ1-1	TRBV5-1	NA	NA	TGCGCCAGCAGCTTAAGAACAGCGAACACTGAAGCCTTCTTT	CASSLRTANTEAFF
TRBJ1-1	TRBV20-1	NA	NA	TGCAGTGGGGCAGGGGAAAGGGAAGCTTTCTTT	CSGAGEREAFF
TRBJ2-2	TRBV10-3	NA	NA	TGTGCCATCAGTGGTTTACAGGGAGGCACCGGGGAGCTGTCTTTT	CAISGLQGGTGELSF
TRBJ1-6	TRBV6-5	many	NA	TGTGCCAGCAGTTACTCGAACAGGGATGATTCACCCCTCCACTTT	CASSYSNRDDSPLHF
TRBJ1-2	TRBV24-1	few	NA	TGTGCCACCAGTGATTTTGAGGGGCAAGGCTACACCTTC	CATSDFEGQGYTF
TRBJ2-3	TRBV29-1	NA	NA	TGCAGCGTGGGGACGGAGACAACAGATACGCAGTATTTT	CSVGTETTDTQYF
TRBJ2-7	TRBV4-2	many	NA	TGTGCCAGCAGCCAGGGGACGGGTGGGGGGTCCTACGAGCAGTACTTC	CASSQGTGGGSYEQYF
TRBJ2-7	TRBV7-6	NA	TRBD1	TGTGCCAGCAGCGCTCAACAGGGGGCCCACGAGCAGTACTTC	CASSAQQGAHEQYF
TRBJ1-5	TRBV7-3	many	NA	TGTGCCAGCAGCTTACAAGGCAGTCTGTCATATAGCAATCAGCCCCAGCATTTT	CASSLQGSLSYSNQPQHF
TRBJ2-7	TRBV20-1	NA	TRBD1	TGCAGTGCTACGCCAGGACAGGGGAGAGGGCAGTACTTC	CSATPGQGRGQYF
TRBJ2-7	TRBV5-4	many	NA	TGTGCCAGCAGCTTGGACGGCTCCTACGAGCAGTACTTC	CASSLDGSYEQYF
TRBJ1-2	TRBV10-2	NA	TRBD1	TGCGCCAGCCTGACAGGGGGCGGCTATGGCTACACCTTC	CASLTGGGYGYTF
TRBJ1-6	TRBV12-3/TRBV12-4	NA	NA	TGTGCCAGCAGTTCAGCGATTTACGGGGCCCTCCACTTT	CASSSAIYGALHF
TRBJ1-1	TRBV9	NA	NA	TGTGCCAGCAGCGTAGGAGGCCATGGGAACACTGAAGCTTTCTTT	CASSVGGHGNTEAFF
TRBJ2-7	TRBV10-2	NA	NA	TGCGCCAGCCTTGGGGACCGAACCTACGAGCAGTACTTC	CASLGDRTYEQYF
TRBJ1-2	TRBV19	NA	NA	TGTGCCAGTAGGCAGGGGACCGGCGTAGTTTCGGGCTACACCTTC	CASRQGTGVVSGYTF
TRBJ2-1	TRBV24-1	medium-sized	NA	TGTGCCACCAGTGATTTATACACCGAGTCCTACAATGAGCAGTTCTTC	CATSDLYTESYNEQFF
TRBJ2-5	TRBV6-1	once	NA	TGTGCCAGCGACGGGGAGGAGACCCAGTACTTC	CASDGEETQYF
TRBJ1-2	TRBV19	NA	NA	TGTGCCAGTAACACCTTTGACTATGGCTACACCTTC	CASNTFDYGYTF
TRBJ2-7	TRBV5-1	NA	NA	TGCGCCAGCAGCTTGGTTCCTACAGAGTACGAGCAGTACTTC	CASSLVPTEYEQYF
TRBJ1-2	TRBV7-9	many	NA	TGTGCCAGCAGCTTAGGGTACAGGACCTATGGCTACACCTTC	CASSLGYRTYGYTF
TRBJ1-1	TRBV5-1	NA	TRBD1	TGCGCCAGCAGCTTGGCCCAGACAGGGATGAACACTGAAGCTTTCTTT	CASSLAQTGMNTEAFF
TRBJ2-1	TRBV5-1	many	NA	TGCGCCAGCAGCTTACCCGAGGAGCAATCCTACAATGAGCAGTTCTTC	CASSLPEEQSYNEQFF
TRBJ2-5	TRBV2	NA	TRBD1	TGTGCCAGCAGTGAATCCAGACAGGGTCGGCGAGAGACCCAGTACTTC	CASSESRQGRRETQYF
TRBJ2-7	TRBV5-1	many	TRBD2	TGCGCCAGCAGACTCGGGACTAGCGGGGCATACGAGCAGTACTTC	CASRLGTSGAYEQYF
TRBJ2-3	TRBV5-1	NA	TRBD2	TGCGCCAGCAGCTTGGACTGGGCTAGCGGGACAGATACGCAGTATTTT	CASSLDWASGTDTQYF
TRBJ2-7	TRBV10-3	NA	NA	TGTGCCATCAGTGACCTAGCGTACGAGCAGTACTTC	CAISDLAYEQYF
TRBJ1-2	TRBV2	NA	NA	TGTGCCAGCAGCCGGAAGGGACAATCGGACTACACCTTC	CASSRKGQSDYTF
TRBJ1-6	TRBV11-2	NA	NA	TGTGCCAGCAGCTTAGATTATCGAGACCTTCTACGTTCACCCCTCCACTTT	CASSLDYRDLLRSPLHF
TRBJ2-1	TRBV6-4	NA	TRBD1	TGTGCCAGCAGTCAATTAAGGGGGCCCTACAATGAGCAGTTCTTC	CASSQLRGPYNEQFF
TRBJ1-2	TRBV10-3	few	TRBD1	TGTGCCAGTAGTCCCCAAACAGGGGTCTATGGCTACACCTTC	CASSPQTGVYGYTF
TRBJ2-7	TRBV11-2	NA	NA	TGTGCCAGCAGCCCGTCCCCCGGGACACTGTCCTACGAGCAGTACTTC	CASSPSPGTLSYEQYF
TRBJ1-1	TRBV14	NA	NA	TGTGCCAGCACCACTCTAGGGTCACCCATGAACACTGAAGCTTTCTTT	CASTTLGSPMNTEAFF
TRBJ2-3	TRBV25-1	NA	NA	TGTGCCAGCAGTGAACCCCGAGGAGGGGCTACGCAGTATTTT	CASSEPRGGATQYF
TRBJ2-7	TRBV29-1	NA	TRBD2	TGCAGCGTTGTTTTTAGCGGGAGGGGAACCGGGGAGCAGTACTTC	CSVVFSGRGTGEQYF
TRBJ2-7	TRBV7-8	once	NA	TGTGCCAGCAGCTTGGATTCGGGACGCGAGCAGTACTTC	CASSLDSGREQYF
TRBJ1-2	TRBV4-1	NA	NA	TGCGCCAGCAGCCAAGGGGGGCAGGAGAACTATGGCTACACCTTC	CASSQGGQENYGYTF
TRBJ1-2	TRBV2	once	NA	TGTGCCAGCAGTGAGACATCAGGGCTGTACGGCTACACCTTC	CASSETSGLYGYTF
TRBJ1-1	TRBV10-3	NA	NA	TGTGCCATCAGCCCCTTACAAGGGAACACTGAAGCTTTCTTT	CAISPLQGNTEAFF
TRBJ1-5	TRBV15	NA	NA	TGTGCCACCAGCAGACAGGGAGGCAATCAGCCCCAGCATTTT	CATSRQGGNQPQHF
TRBJ2-1	TRBV24-1	NA	NA	TGTGCCACCAGTGATCCCTCAGCAGGGGTGGGCAATGAGCAGTTCTTC	CATSDPSAGVGNEQFF
TRBJ2-7	TRBV19	NA	TRBD2	TGTGGCAGTAGTATCGCAAGCGGGAGCTTGTACGAGCAGTACTTC	CGSSIASGSLYEQYF
TRBJ1-4	TRBV19	NA	TRBD1	TGTGCCAGTATGGGGACAGCAACTAATGAAAAACTGTTTTTT	CASMGTATNEKLFF
TRBJ1-2	TRBV12-3/TRBV12-4	many	NA	TGTGCCAGCAGTTTAGCATTCATATATGGCTACACCTTC	CASSLAFIYGYTF
TRBJ2-1	TRBV4-1	many	NA	TGCGCCAGCAGCGTCTTCGGGGGAAACTCCTACAATGAGCAGTTCTTC	CASSVFGGNSYNEQFF
TRBJ2-5	TRBV10-3	NA	TRBD2	TGTGCCATCAGACCTGCCGGGACTAGCGGGCAAGAGACCCAGTACTTC	CAIRPAGTSGQETQYF
TRBJ2-7	TRBV3-1	many	NA	TGTGCCAGCAGCCAAGATTATAGTGGGACCTGGGAATCCTACGAGCAGTACTTC	CASSQDYSGTWESYEQYF
TRBJ2-5	TRBV6-5	NA	TRBD2	TGTGCCGGCACTTACTACGATCTAGCGGGGGATTCCCAAGAGACCCAGTACTTC	CAGTYYDLAGDSQETQYF